This entry is about one T cell receptor beta chain. This sample is part of a study of technical replicates of blood from a few donors. This CDR3 is 16 amino acids long. V was pared by 6 bases and J by 6 bases, with 8 bases of the junction left unmatched. The germline V gene encodes CDR1 SGHNT and CDR2 YENEEA. Method: immunoSEQ multiplex PCR; TCRdb's copy keeps in-frame clones and lacks some. The profile shows about 13,000 clones, 65% to 90% of them singletons. Sequencing was carried out using PBMCs. The chain carries TRBV11-3 and TRBJ2-2, with TRBD1 matching 12 bases. The receptor comes from a human donor in good health. CDR3 nucleotides: TGTGCCAGCAGTCGGACAGGGACAGGGGGCCCCGGGGAGCTGTTTTTT. It yields the protein CASSRTGTGGPGELFF. The variable domain in full, completed from reference TRBV11-3 and TRBJ2-2, reads EAGVVQSPRYKIIEKKQPVAFWCNPISGHNTLYWYLQNLGQGPELLIRYENEEAVDDSQLPKDRFSAERLKGVDSTLKIQPAELGDSAVYLCASSRTGTGGPGELFFGEGSRLTVL.